This T cell receptor beta chain was observed in a study of siplizumab effects on memory and regulatory T cells. Findings and limits, study-wide: Naive T cells seemed more diverse than memory cells; they also seemed major alloresponse contributors. Mappable alloreactive CD4+ clones came from Treg cells 60% to 80% of the time on average with siplizumab, against 25% to 30% in controls.

As concerns this clone: Antigen specificity is unknown.

Each sample contributed around 10^5 TCR templates to the assay. Sequencing used immunoSEQ multiplex PCR; TCRdb keeps in-frame clones, though not all of them. The table has some 100,000 clones, around 90% seen once. CDR1 LNHDA and CDR2 SQIVND come from the germline V gene (reference sequence). Trimming left V 3 bases short and J 7 bases short, with 12 bases between. The CDR3 consists of 13 residues. V usage is TRBV19 and J usage is TRBJ1-1; D is perhaps TRBD1 (6 bases). Sequenced: CD4+ T cells sorted from blood. This clonotype was obtained from a human donor in good health. Some clones in this sample may be carry-over from other donors' samples. CDR3 amino acids: CASSMVGAGEAFF. The CDR3 DNA reads TGTGCCAGTAGTATGGTGGGGGCGGGTGAAGCTTTCTTT.